This T cell receptor beta chain was obtained from a study of blood T cell repertoires in COVID-19. Unmatched junction bases numbered 5, after V lost 8 bases and J lost 7 bases. Germline CDR1 reads ENHRY; CDR2 reads SYGVKD. The CDR3 is 13 residues long. Method: immunoSEQ multiplex PCR; TCRdb's copy keeps in-frame clones and lacks some. The sample includes a few hundred thousand clones, 85% to 90% of them seen just once. Sequencing was performed on PBMCs or T cells enriched from blood (not recorded which). The receptor was derived from a young man who had recovered from COVID-19. This rearrangement joins TRBV10-3 to TRBJ2-1; TRBD2 aligns across 10 bases. Here the CDR3 reads CAIGGTSANEQFF. The CDR3, as DNA: TGTGCCATCGGGGGGACTAGCGCGAATGAGCAGTTCTTC.